The 3 T cell receptor beta chains presented below share a single source sample, sequenced in a study of T cells after posttransplantation cyclophosphamide. Some clones are missing from TCRdb's copy, which holds only in-frame ones; the method was immunoSEQ multiplex PCR. The sample has approximately 52,000 clones, 85% to 90% seen once. Sequencing was performed on PBMCs. Source of these receptors: a man in his thirties or forties with a blood cancer, CMV-positive, and with a related stem cell donor.

V is TRBV27 and J is TRBJ2-7; 9 positions match TRBD2. This CDR3 comprises 15 residues. Trimming cost V 8 bases and J 2 bases; bases outside gene matches: 10. CDR1 is MNHEY, CDR2 SMNVEV, per germline (reference sequence). This CDR3 is CASANSGSYPYEQYF. The DNA for the CDR3 is TGTGCCAGCGCTAATAGCGGGAGTTATCCCTACGAGCAGTACTTC.

This clone was recorded once. The chain carries TRBV2 and TRBJ2-7; D is possibly TRBD2 (5 bases). V gave up 2 bases and J gave up 6 bases, with 11 bases separating them. In germline, CDR1 is SNHLY, CDR2 FYNNEI. This CDR3 comprises 13 residues. CDR3 DNA sequence: TGTGCCAGCAGTGAATTCGAGGGTTCCGAGCAGTACTTC. Translation gives CASSEFEGSEQYF.

The V call is TRBV28, the J call TRBJ1-1; 9 bases line up with TRBD1. The CDR3 is 16 amino acids. CDR1 and CDR2 (germline): MDHEN, SYDVKM. Trimming took 9 bases from V and 4 from J; bases not matched to a gene: 15. The CDR3, as DNA: TGTGCCAGTCTATTCTTAGCGGGACAGGGTTTCACTGAAGCTTTCTTT. This translates into CASLFLAGQGFTEAFF.